This TCR beta chain was sequenced during a study of blood T cells in healthy people across ages. Study observations and caveats: There was no known CMV status for donors, so expanded clonotype changes were possibly confounded.

Germline V gives CDR1 LNHNV, CDR2 YYDKDF (reference sequence). V lost 9 bases and J lost 0, with 15 bases in between. This CDR3 comprises 15 residues. A J-beta primer mix and a sample-barcoded 5' primer were used in a second PCR of roughly 6 to 12 cycles. A template-switch adaptor containing 12 random nucleotides labeled each cDNA molecule. Any given sample supplied a minimum of 3 million CDR3-containing paired-end reads. A single record per CDR3 protein comes from TCRdb applying MiXCR to the 5' RACE reads. The data hold about 680,000 distinct CDR3 sequences, with roughly 50% observed a single time. A word on this clonotype: Its antigen is currently unknown. A much bigger clone sits one base away, suggesting this may be a read error.

Sequenced input: blood. The chain employs TRBV15 and TRBJ2-4, with D tentatively TRBD1 (5 bases). The source of this sequence is a woman aged 60-75 years in good health. CDR3 sequence: CATGKGNLAKNIQYF. The CDR3 DNA is TGTGCCACGGGCAAGGGGAACTTAGCCAAAAACATTCAGTACTTC.